This TCR beta chain was obtained from a study of blood T cell repertoires in COVID-19. Repertoires were generated with immunoSEQ multiplex PCR, while TCRdb's copy carries only in-frame clones and drops some. The sample comprises more than 250,000 clones, around nine tenths of which are singletons, and approximately 2.5% rests with the top ten. The CDR3 length is 20 residues. V gave up 1 base and J gave up 2 bases; unmatched junction bases: 19. Germline CDR1 reads SGHVS; CDR2 reads FNYEAQ. This chain links TRBV7-6 with TRBJ2-7; 8 bases are shared with TRBD2. Sample: PBMCs or T cells enriched from blood (not recorded which). The source of this sequence is a woman younger than 30 who had recovered from COVID-19. The DNA of the CDR3 is TGTGCCAGCAGCTTAGTGGCGGGAGGCAGACACTACCCCTTTCCCTACGAGCAGTACTTC. Translating it yields CASSLVAGGRHYPFPYEQYF.